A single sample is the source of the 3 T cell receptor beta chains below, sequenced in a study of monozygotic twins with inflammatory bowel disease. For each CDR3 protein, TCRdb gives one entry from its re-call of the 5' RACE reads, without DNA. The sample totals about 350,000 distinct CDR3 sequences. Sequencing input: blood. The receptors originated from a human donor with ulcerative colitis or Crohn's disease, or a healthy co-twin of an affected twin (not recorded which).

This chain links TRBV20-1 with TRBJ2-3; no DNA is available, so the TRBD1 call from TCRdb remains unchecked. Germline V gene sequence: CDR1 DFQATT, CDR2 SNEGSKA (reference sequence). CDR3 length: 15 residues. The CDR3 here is CSALGIQDPGDTQYF.

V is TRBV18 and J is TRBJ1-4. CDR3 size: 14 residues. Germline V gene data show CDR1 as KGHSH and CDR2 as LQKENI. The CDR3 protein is CASSPSTDREKLFF. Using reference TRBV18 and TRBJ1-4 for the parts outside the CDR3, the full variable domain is NAGVMQNPRHLVRRRGQEARLRCSPMKGHSHVYWYRQLPEEGLKFMVYLQKENIIDESGMPKERFSAEFPKEGPSILRIQQVVRGDSAAYFCASSPSTDREKLFFGSGTQLSVL.

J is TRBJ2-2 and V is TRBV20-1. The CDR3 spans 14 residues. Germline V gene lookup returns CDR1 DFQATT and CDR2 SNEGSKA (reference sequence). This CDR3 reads CSARGTGYTGELFF.